This T cell receptor (beta chain) was identified in a study of radiation and T cells in renal cell carcinoma. Study-wide results and limits: Top tumor clonotypes rose in blood 2 weeks post-radiation, then contracted.

Libraries were prepared by immunoSEQ multiplex PCR; TCRdb keeps only in-frame clonotypes and omits some of them. The table includes more than 95,000 clones, about four fifths detected once. Sample time point: baseline pretreatment blood. Noted treatment: 15 Gy SBRT to primary tumor, nephrectomy 4 weeks later. The CDR3 has 15 residues. Germline lookup yields CDR1 SGHTA and CDR2 FQGNSA. The V segment lost 5 bases and the J segment 2 bases; nucleotides outside the gene matches: 3. The sample holds one count of this clone. No antigen is known for it. The clonotype originates from a woman in her sixties or seventies with renal cell carcinoma. The V call is TRBV7-2, the J call TRBJ2-3, with 11 bases lining up with TRBD2. Sample: blood, taken from a patient whose treatment included radiotherapy and nephrectomy. CDR3 in DNA: TGTGCCAGCAGCCCGGGACTAGCGGTCACAGATACGCAGTATTTT. Amino acids: CASSPGLAVTDTQYF.